Following are 30 T cell receptor beta chains from one sample sequenced in a study of cytomegalovirus exposure and HLA in healthy donors. In the PCR, 60 Vbeta and 13 Jbeta primers were used. Sequencing was performed with immunoSEQ multiplex PCR; in TCRdb, only in-frame clones are kept and a portion is missing. This sample carries around 170,000 clones, roughly 80% of them seen once, and the ten largest clones take more than 2%. Sequenced input: PBMCs. The source of these receptors is a man aged 55 to 70 in good health and CMV-seronegative.

This clone was seen more than once but under ten times. The V call is TRBV6-1, the J call TRBJ1-6, with a possible D match to TRBD1 (5 bases). Per the germline V gene, CDR1 is MNHNS and CDR2 is SASEGT. Deletions cut 2 bases from V and 10 bases from J, with 12 bases between. The CDR3 runs 14 residues. CDR3 nucleotide sequence: TGTGCCAGCAGTGAATCCCAGGGAGGGTCACCCCTCCACTTT. It yields the protein CASSESQGGSPLHF.

The chain has TRBV28 and TRBJ1-1; 7 bases are a match to TRBD1. V lost 2 bases to trimming and J lost 5 bases; unmatched junction nucleotides: 5. Germline CDR1 reads MDHEN; CDR2 reads SYDVKM. This CDR3 spans 14 amino acids. In nucleotides, the CDR3 is TGTGCCAGCAGTTTAGGAGGGGGCCATACTGAAGCTTTCTTT. This encodes CASSLGGGHTEAFF.

This sequence joins TRBV15 and TRBJ1-2, with TRBD1 identical over 8 bases. The CDR3 sequence is 14 residues long. Germline CDR1 and CDR2: LNHNV and YYDKDF (reference sequence). V lost 1 base and J lost 7; bases outside the gene matches: 5. The CDR3 region has the DNA TGTGCCACCAGCAGAGGAAACGACAGGGGTGGCTACACCTTC. Amino acid sequence: CATSRGNDRGGYTF.

The CDR3 sequence: CASSGGRRDQPQHF. In nucleotides, the CDR3 is TGTGCCAGCAGCGGGGGGCGAAGGGATCAGCCCCAGCATTTT. The V call is TRBV28, the J call TRBJ1-5; the D gene is possibly TRBD1 (6 bases). CDR1 and CDR2 from the germline V gene are MDHEN and SYDVKM. This CDR3 has 14 residues. V was trimmed by 6 bases and J by 5 bases, leaving 14 bases between them.

The chain joins TRBV15 to TRBJ1-1; 11 positions match TRBD1. With V trimmed by 5 bases and J by 6 bases, 14 bases remained unmatched. The CDR3 runs 17 residues. Germline loops: CDR1 LNHNV, CDR2 YYDKDF (reference sequence). The CDR3 sequence: CATSPVRDRGFRAEAFF. The CDR3 nucleotides read TGTGCCACCAGCCCAGTCCGGGACAGGGGGTTTCGGGCTGAAGCTTTCTTT.

The chain recombines TRBV5-1 with TRBJ2-1, with 14 bases fitting TRBD2. Germline lookup yields CDR1 SGHRS and CDR2 YFSETQ. V was clipped by 3 bases and J by 5 bases; unmatched bases: 1. The length of the CDR3 is 15 residues. CDR3 bases: TGCGCCAGCAGCTCGGGACTAGCGGGAGACAATGAGCAGTTCTTC. Amino acid sequence: CASSSGLAGDNEQFF. Variable domain in full (rest from reference TRBV5-1 and TRBJ2-1): KAGVTQTPRYLIKTRGQQVTLSCSPISGHRSVSWYQQTPGQGLQFLFEYFSETQRNKGNFPGRFSGRQFSNSRSEMNVSTLELGDSALYLCASSSGLAGDNEQFFGPGTRLTVL.

This clone was counted between two and nine times. The chain joins TRBV6-6 to TRBJ1-1; D ambiguous. Germline V gene lookup returns CDR1 MNHNY and CDR2 SVGAGI (reference sequence). The CDR3 runs 13 residues. Deletions cut 6 bases from V and 0 bases from J, with 8 bases between. The CDR3: CASRVLLNTEAFF. CDR3 in DNA: TGTGCCAGCAGGGTTCTATTGAACACTGAAGCTTTCTTT.

The chain uses TRBV6-1 and TRBJ2-3, with TRBD2 as a possible D gene (7 bases). This CDR3 comprises 15 residues. V was shortened by 5 bases and J by 0 bases, with 12 bases between the two germline ends. Germline V gene sequence: CDR1 MNHNS, CDR2 SASEGT. CDR3 nucleotide sequence: TGTGCCAGCAGTCTGAGGGGGGGTAGCACAGATACGCAGTATTTT. Protein product: CASSLRGGSTDTQYF.

This chain links TRBV19 with TRBJ2-3; possible D gene TRBD2, 7 bases. The CDR3 is made up of 18 amino acids. CDR1 is LNHDA and CDR2 is SQIVND in the germline V gene (reference sequence). V dropped 3 bases and J dropped 5 bases, with 24 bases sitting between them. DNA for the CDR3: TGTGCCAGTAGTATTGGGGGGGGCGGGGCGTCTCATCTAGATACGCAGTATTTT. It codes for CASSIGGGGASHLDTQYF. The entire variable domain, with the rest obtained from reference TRBV19 and TRBJ2-3, is as follows: DGGITQSPKYLFRKEGQNVTLSCEQNLNHDAMYWYRQDPGQGLRLIYYSQIVNDFQKGDIAEGYSVSREKKESFPLTVTSAQKNPTAFYLCASSIGGGGASHLDTQYFGPGTRLTVL.

This clone showed up just once. The chain joins TRBV5-1 to TRBJ2-1; 9 nucleotides line up with TRBD2. Germline V CDR1 and CDR2: SGHRS, YFSETQ. This CDR3 contains 18 residues. Trimming cost V 4 bases and J 7 bases; bases outside gene matches: 18. CDR3: CASSQNTPAGGPGNEQFF. CDR3 DNA sequence: TGCGCCAGCAGCCAAAACACCCCAGCGGGAGGCCCTGGGAATGAGCAGTTCTTC.

The V and J genes are TRBV13 and TRBJ1-1; D possibly corresponds to TRBD1 (5 bases). This CDR3 is built from 14 residues. The V and J ends lost 5 bases and 1 base respectively, with 11 bases between them. Germline V gene data show CDR1 as PRHDT and CDR2 as FYEKMQ (reference sequence). CDR3 nucleotide sequence: TGTGCCAGCAGCCTAGACGGGGGGAACACTGAAGCTTTCTTT. This translates into CASSLDGGNTEAFF.

The rearrangement uses TRBV2 and TRBJ1-5; the match to TRBD1 covers 7 bases. Germline CDR1 and CDR2: SNHLY and FYNNEI. The CDR3 is 14 amino acids. The V and J ends lost 3 bases and 2 bases, in that order; junction bases with no gene match: 1. DNA of the CDR3: TGTGCCAGCAGTGACGACAGGGGCAATCAGCCCCAGCATTTT. Its protein product is CASSDDRGNQPQHF.

This clone was recorded only once. V is TRBV5-1 and J is TRBJ2-7, with D hard to call. Deletions cut 4 bases from V and 2 bases from J, with 7 bases between. CDR1 and CDR2 (germline): SGHRS, YFSETQ. The CDR3 sequence is 12 residues long. CDR3 nucleotides: TGCGCCAGCAGCCCCCCAGCCTACGAGCAGTACTTC. Encoded protein: CASSPPAYEQYF.

The chain has TRBV6-4 and TRBJ1-1; D gene uncertain. Germline V gene sequence: CDR1 MRHNA, CDR2 SNTAGT. V lost 4 bases to trimming and J lost 1 base, with 7 bases between them. This CDR3 region has 13 residues. The CDR3 loop reads CASSVSENTEAFF. Written as DNA, the CDR3 is TGTGCCAGCAGTGTGTCAGAGAACACTGAAGCTTTCTTT.

The V call is TRBV4-2, the J call TRBJ1-2; TRBD1 is a possible D gene (6 bases). CDR3 size: 16 residues. The V and J ends lost 0 bases and 3 bases respectively, with 14 bases between them. CDR1 and CDR2 from the germline V gene are LGHNA and YNFKEQ. The CDR3 sequence is CASSQDQRGGDYGYTF. The CDR3 DNA sequence: TGTGCCAGCAGCCAAGATCAGAGGGGGGGAGACTATGGCTACACCTTC.

This chain uses TRBV2 with TRBJ2-1, with D maybe TRBD2 (6 bases). Germline assignment: CDR1 SNHLY and CDR2 FYNNEI. V shed 2 bases and J shed 3 bases, with 11 bases lying between them. The CDR3 is made up of 15 amino acids. The CDR3: CASSENSGRYNEQFF. CDR3 sequence (DNA): TGTGCCAGCAGTGAAAATAGCGGCCGCTACAATGAGCAGTTCTTC.

The chain recombines TRBV28 with TRBJ1-2; D is perhaps TRBD1 (6 bases). V lost 3 bases and J lost 5, with 16 bases in between. There are 15 residues in the CDR3. Germline values: CDR1 MDHEN, CDR2 SYDVKM. CDR3 nucleotide sequence: TGTGCCAGCAGTTTGGGGCAGGGGCGGTGGTATGGCTACACCTTC. It encodes CASSLGQGRWYGYTF.

This chain uses TRBV29-1 with TRBJ1-3, with TRBD1 identical over 7 bases. Trimming at V came to 4 bases and at J to 4 bases, leaving 4 bases not matched to a gene. Germline V gene lookup returns CDR1 SQVTM and CDR2 ANQGSEA. CDR3 size: 13 residues. As DNA, the CDR3 is TGCAGCGTTGCGAGGGGACAGGGAAACACCATATATTTT. The encoded protein is CSVARGQGNTIYF.

V and J are TRBV7-6 and TRBJ2-7; 9 nucleotides match TRBD1. CDR1 is SGHVS and CDR2 is FNYEAQ in the germline V gene. The CDR3 extends over 14 amino acids. Trimming took 5 bases from V and 3 from J; bases not matched to a gene: 5. DNA for the CDR3: TGTGCCAGCAGCACCGGGACAGGGTTCTACGAGCAGTACTTC. Protein product: CASSTGTGFYEQYF.

CDR3 region: CASSDGTSVPGELFF. The CDR3 region has the DNA TGTGCCAGCAGTGACGGGACTAGCGTTCCCGGGGAGCTGTTTTTT. V usage is TRBV2 and J usage is TRBJ2-2; TRBD2 agrees at 10 bases. CDR3 size: 15 residues. Per the germline V gene, CDR1 is SNHLY and CDR2 is FYNNEI. After removal of 3 bases from V and 6 bases from J, the junction contained 4 bases not matched to a gene.

The chain has TRBV10-3 and TRBJ2-2; 11 nucleotides match TRBD1. V lost 2 bases and J lost 6; bases outside the gene matches: 2. This CDR3 region has 15 residues. Germline values: CDR1 ENHRY, CDR2 SYGVKD. CDR3: CAISELGQGAGELFF. CDR3 in DNA: TGTGCCATCAGTGAGCTGGGACAGGGGGCCGGGGAGCTGTTTTTT.

This chain connects TRBV5-6 to TRBJ2-3, with 7 bases that match TRBD1. This CDR3 has 15 residues. Trimming at V came to 3 bases and at J to 5 bases, leaving 9 bases not matched to a gene. Germline CDR1 SGHDT, CDR2 YYEEEE. CDR3 sequence: CASSSYRGLQDTQYF. The CDR3 bases are TGTGCCAGCAGCTCCTACAGGGGTTTACAAGATACGCAGTATTTT. Full variable domain (missing parts from reference TRBV5-6 and TRBJ2-3): DAGVTQSPTHLIKTRGQQVTLRCSPKSGHDTVSWYQQALGQGPQFIFQYYEEEERQRGNFPDRFSGHQFPNYSSELNVNALLLGDSALYLCASSSYRGLQDTQYFGPGTRLTVL.

The chain recombines TRBV28 with TRBJ1-2, with D tentatively TRBD1 (6 bases). Trimming stripped 4 bases from V and 6 bases from J, with 18 bases between. The germline V gene has CDR1 MDHEN and CDR2 SYDVKM. The CDR3 is 15 amino acids. CDR3 bases: TGTGCCAGCAGTTCACAGGGCCTTTTCCGGGATGGCTACACCTTC. Protein product: CASSSQGLFRDGYTF.

This chain joins TRBV5-1 and TRBJ1-2; D may be TRBD1 (6 bases). The CDR3 sequence is 14 residues long. Trimming left V 2 bases short and J 4 bases short, with 12 bases between. CDR1 is SGHRS, CDR2 YFSETQ, per germline. DNA of the CDR3: TGCGCCAGCAGCTTACAGGGTGTGGGCTATGGCTACACCTTC. Translated, it gives CASSLQGVGYGYTF.

This chain links TRBV6-5 with TRBJ1-2, with TRBD1 identical over 11 bases. CDR3 length equals 15 residues. J gave up 1 base and V 2 bases, and 0 bases lay outside the gene matches. Germline V gives CDR1 MNHEY, CDR2 SVGAGI. The CDR3 reads CASSYGTGGNYGYTF. The CDR3 region has the DNA TGTGCCAGCAGTTACGGGACAGGGGGTAACTATGGCTACACCTTC.

Here the CDR3 reads CASSLAVGRYGTEAFF. The CDR3, as DNA: TGTGCCAGCAGCTTAGCGGTCGGTAGATACGGCACTGAAGCTTTCTTT. V gene TRBV7-8 combines with J gene TRBJ1-1; unclear D gene. Germline lookup yields CDR1 SGHVS and CDR2 FQNEAQ. V lost 0 bases and J 4 bases, leaving 15 bases between the germline ends. The CDR3 has 16 amino acids.

The chain recombines TRBV7-9 with TRBJ2-1; 7 bases are shared with TRBD2. After removal of 0 bases from V and 5 bases from J, the junction contained 7 bases not matched to a gene. Germline V gene data show CDR1 as SEHNR and CDR2 as FQNEAQ (reference sequence). The CDR3 spans 16 residues. The DNA of the CDR3 is TGTGCCAGCAGCTTAGCCCCCGGGACTATGGACAATGAGCAGTTCTTC. It is translated as CASSLAPGTMDNEQFF.

The chain employs TRBV6-1 and TRBJ2-7, with D perhaps matching TRBD1 (7 bases). The CDR3 loop spans 15 amino acids. CDR1 is MNHNS and CDR2 is SASEGT in the germline V gene. V was trimmed by 3 bases and J by 2 bases, leaving 14 bases between them. In DNA, the CDR3 is TGTGCCAGCAGTGAGTTGCAGGGGGGAGCCTACGAGCAGTACTTC. Protein product: CASSELQGGAYEQYF.

J is TRBJ2-5 and V is TRBV20-1; no definite D call. The V end lost 6 bases, the J end lost 5 bases, and 7 bases lay between the germline ends. CDR1 DFQATT and CDR2 SNEGSKA come from the germline V gene (reference sequence). CDR3 length: 10 amino acids. The CDR3 sequence is CSALLETQYF. The CDR3 bases are TGCAGTGCCCTATTGGAGACCCAGTACTTC.

J is TRBJ2-5 and V is TRBV7-6; TRBD2 matches at 10 bases. The V gene end was trimmed by 6 bases and the J gene end by 5 bases; junction bases not matched to a gene: 9. Germline-derived CDR1 and CDR2 are SGHVS and FNYEAQ. There are 15 residues in the CDR3. The CDR3 reads CASSHDSGGAETQYF. CDR3 nucleotides: TGTGCCAGCAGTCATGACAGCGGGGGGGCCGAGACCCAGTACTTC. Full variable domain (remainder filled in from reference TRBV7-6 and TRBJ2-5): GAGVSQSPRYKVTKRGQDVALRCDPISGHVSLYWYRQALGQGPEFLTYFNYEAQQDKSGLPNDRFSAERPEGSISTLTIQRTEQRDSAMYRCASSHDSGGAETQYFGPGTRLLVL.